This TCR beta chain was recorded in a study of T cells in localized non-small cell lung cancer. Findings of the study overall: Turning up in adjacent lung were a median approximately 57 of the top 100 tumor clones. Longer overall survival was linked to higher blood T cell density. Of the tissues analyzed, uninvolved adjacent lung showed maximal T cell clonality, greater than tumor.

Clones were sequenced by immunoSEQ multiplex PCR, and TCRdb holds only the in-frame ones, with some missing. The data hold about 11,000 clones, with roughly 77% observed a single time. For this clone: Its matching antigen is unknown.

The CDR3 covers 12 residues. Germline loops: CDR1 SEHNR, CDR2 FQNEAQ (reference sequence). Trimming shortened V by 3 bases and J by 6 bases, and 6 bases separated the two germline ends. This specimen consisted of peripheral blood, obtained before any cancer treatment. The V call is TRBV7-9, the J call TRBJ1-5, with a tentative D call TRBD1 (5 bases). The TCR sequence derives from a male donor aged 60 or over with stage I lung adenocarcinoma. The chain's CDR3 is CASSFGTQPQHF. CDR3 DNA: TGTGCCAGCAGCTTCGGGACTCAGCCCCAGCATTTT. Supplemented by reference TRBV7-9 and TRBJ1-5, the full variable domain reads DTGVSQNPRHKITKRGQNVTFRCDPISEHNRLYWYRQTLGQGPEFLTYFQNEAQLEKSRLLSDRFSAERPKGSFSTLEIQRTEQGDSAMYLCASSFGTQPQHFGDGTRLSIL.